A single sample is the source of the 20 T cell receptor beta chains below, sequenced in a study of human T cells and chemical hapten exposure. One entry per CDR3 protein results from TCRdb running MiXCR on the RACE reads. The table records some 77,000 distinct CDR3 sequences, approximately 10% of them present only once. Time point meaning: patch test 1, 2 weeks after DPC sensitization. Treatment: therapeutic diphenylcyclopropenone sensitization with weekly scalp DPC. The sequencing used whole blood, collected in connection with sensitization to the hapten diphenylcyclopropenone (DPC). The receptor set was obtained from a woman between 50 and 59 years old with alopecia areata. Some clones in this sample may be carry-over from other donors' samples.

This clonotype occurred many times. The chain has TRBV2 and TRBJ2-2; D unresolved. V shed 6 bases and J shed 4 bases, with 9 bases lying between them. The CDR3 sequence is 13 residues long. Per the germline V gene, CDR1 is SNHLY and CDR2 is FYNNEI. The CDR3 region has the DNA TGTGCCAGCAGCCGATCTTTCACCGGGGAGCTGTTTTTT. Its translation is CASSRSFTGELFF.

This clonotype was recorded a few times. This sequence joins TRBV20-1 and TRBJ1-5, with D hard to call. This CDR3 contains 11 residues. Germline-derived CDR1 and CDR2 are DFQATT and SNEGSKA (reference sequence). V gave up 4 bases and J gave up 0 bases, with 1 base separating them. The CDR3 sequence is CSATSNQPQHF. Written as DNA, the CDR3 is TGCAGTGCTACTAGCAATCAGCCCCAGCATTTT.

This clonotype was recorded at least ten times. This sequence joins TRBV7-2 and TRBJ2-5; D unresolved. This CDR3 region has 11 residues. CDR1 is SGHTA and CDR2 is FQGNSA in the germline V gene. Trimming removed 6 bases from V and 9 bases from J, with 11 bases in between. The CDR3 sequence: CASRDSVAQYF. CDR3 DNA sequence: TGTGCCAGCAGGGATAGTGTGGCCCAGTACTTC.

Ten or more counts support this clonotype. This chain links TRBV29-1 with TRBJ2-5, with D perhaps matching TRBD2 (6 bases). Germline values: CDR1 SQVTM, CDR2 ANQGSEA. The V and J ends lost 2 bases and 5 bases respectively, with 9 bases between them. The CDR3 extends over 12 amino acids. Here the CDR3 DNA reads TGCAGCGTTGAACGGGCGGGGGAGACCCAGTACTTC. Amino acid sequence: CSVERAGETQYF.

This clonotype was seen at least ten times. The CDR3 protein is CASNSDTQYF. Written as DNA, the CDR3 is TGTGCCAGCAACTCAGATACGCAGTATTTT. The chain employs TRBV2 and TRBJ2-3; D ambiguous. Germline CDR1 SNHLY, CDR2 FYNNEI. V was cut by 7 bases and J by 4 bases, with 3 bases left in between. The CDR3 extends over 10 amino acids.

This clonotype has only a few counts. This chain joins TRBV2 and TRBJ1-5, with a weak D call TRBD1 (5 bases). Deletions cut 3 bases from V and 11 bases from J, with 8 bases between. This CDR3 has 11 amino acids. CDR1 and CDR2 from the germline V gene are SNHLY and FYNNEI. CDR3 in amino acids: CASSDQGSQHF. CDR3 in DNA: TGTGCCAGCAGTGATCAGGGTTCCCAGCATTTT. The whole variable domain, remainder taken from reference TRBV2 and TRBJ1-5, is EPEVTQTPSHQVTQMGQEVILRCVPISNHLYFYWYRQILGQKVEFLVSFYNNEISEKSEIFDDQFSVERPDGSNFTLKIRSTKLEDSAMYFCASSDQGSQHFGDGTRLSIL.

For this clonotype: One end of the junction fails to match germline, which may point to a read error. The DNA for the CDR3 is TGTACCAGCAGTCCTAGGGGTCCGGGACCCAGCGGCCCTAACACTGAAGCTTTCTTT. Translating gives CTSSPRGPGPSGPNTEAFF. J is TRBJ1-1 and V is TRBV12-3 or TRBV12-4, with D possibly matching TRBD1 (5 bases). The CDR3 covers 19 residues.

This chain links TRBV13 with TRBJ1-4; 10 nucleotides agree with TRBD1. Per the germline V gene, CDR1 is PRHDT and CDR2 is FYEKMQ (reference sequence). The CDR3 is 15 amino acids. J gave up 4 bases and V 4 bases, and 3 bases lay outside the gene matches. For the CDR3, the DNA is TGTGCCAGCAGCTCCCGGGACAGGGGTAATGAAAAACTGTTTTTT. Translating gives CASSSRDRGNEKLFF.

This clonotype has a count of ten or more. This chain uses TRBV3-1 with TRBJ1-1; D is unclear. The ends were cut back, 3 bases at V and 4 bases at J, with 15 bases in the middle. CDR1 and CDR2 from the germline V gene are LGHDT and YNNKEL (reference sequence). This CDR3 is 15 amino acids long. CDR3 nucleotide sequence: TGTGCCAGCAGCCATTCGACCCCGGGAGGCACTGAAGCTTTCTTT. It encodes CASSHSTPGGTEAFF.

This clonotype came up many times. The chain has TRBV10-3 and TRBJ2-7; D could derive from TRBD1 or TRBD2 (5 bases each). Germline V lookup: CDR1 ENHRY, CDR2 SYGVKD. CDR3 length: 14 residues. Trimming left V 3 bases short and J 2 bases short, with 11 bases between. CDR3 nucleotide sequence: TGTGCCATCAGTGAAGCGGACACTGCCTACGAGCAGTACTTC. Amino acids: CAISEADTAYEQYF.

This clonotype was seen a few times. This sequence joins TRBV6-1 and TRBJ2-7; tentatively, D is TRBD2 (5 bases). The CDR3 extends over 11 amino acids. With 8 bases removed from V and 5 bases from J, the gap between germline ends came to 10 bases. Germline CDR1 MNHNS, CDR2 SASEGT. The CDR3 reads CASGRTNEQYF. The CDR3 DNA reads as TGTGCCAGCGGGAGAACCAACGAGCAGTACTTC.

This clonotype was recorded at least ten times. The V and J genes are TRBV6-2 or TRBV6-3 and TRBJ1-5; D not resolved. V was pared by 6 bases and J by 4 bases, with 7 bases between. CDR3 size: 12 residues. Germline loops: CDR1 MNHEY, CDR2 SVGEGT. CDR3 DNA: TGTGCCAGCAGAGCGGGTAATCAGCCCCAGCATTTT. This sequence encodes CASRAGNQPQHF.

The DNA for the CDR3 is TGTGCCAGCTCACCACCCTGGGCCGAGGGGACAGATACGCAGTATTTT. Its translation is CASSPPWAEGTDTQYF. This chain uses TRBV18 with TRBJ2-3; TRBD1 or TRBD2 may be the D gene (5 bases each). This CDR3 comprises 16 residues. The V end lost 0 bases, the J end lost 3 bases, and 13 bases lay between the germline ends. Germline-derived CDR1 and CDR2 are KGHSH and LQKENI.

This clonotype was found many times. The genes are TRBV7-9 and TRBJ2-3; D may be TRBD2 (6 bases). V was trimmed by 2 bases and J by 4 bases, leaving 13 bases between them. CDR1 SEHNR and CDR2 FQNEAQ come from the germline V gene (reference sequence). The CDR3 loop spans 15 amino acids. Written as DNA, the CDR3 is TGTGCCAGCAGCTTAAGAACGGGAGTTGCAGATACGCAGTATTTT. It codes for CASSLRTGVADTQYF.

This clonotype turned up a few times. The chain joins TRBV18 to TRBJ2-5; possibly TRBD1 for D (5 bases). Deletions cut 4 bases from V and 5 bases from J, with 11 bases between. Germline V gene sequence: CDR1 KGHSH, CDR2 LQKENI. This CDR3 comprises 13 residues. CDR3 amino acids: CASSQGRGETQYF. The CDR3 nucleotides are TGTGCCAGCTCACAGGGGCGCGGCGAGACCCAGTACTTC.

This clonotype was observed many times. The V and J genes are TRBV6-1 and TRBJ2-1; the match to TRBD2 covers 9 bases. The CDR3 contains 16 residues. Per germline, CDR1 MNHNS and CDR2 SASEGT. Trimming removed 10 bases from V and 7 bases from J; junction bases left unmatched: 17. CDR3 DNA sequence: TGTGCCACCTCGCCCCTAGCGGGGAGGGCCTCTAATGAGCAGTTCTTC. It is translated as CATSPLAGRASNEQFF.

This chain joins TRBV20-1 and TRBJ2-3; 7 nucleotides line up with TRBD2. The CDR3 loop spans 13 amino acids. After removal of 6 bases from V and 2 bases from J, the junction contained 5 bases not matched to a gene. CDR1 is DFQATT, CDR2 SNEGSKA, per germline (reference sequence). The CDR3 DNA follows: TGCAGTGCCCACCGGGACTACACAGATACGCAGTATTTT. This gives the protein CSAHRDYTDTQYF.

The chain links TRBV4-3 to TRBJ2-7; the D is unclear. V shed 0 bases and J shed 1 base, with 7 bases lying between them. Per germline, CDR1 LGHNA and CDR2 YSLEER. The CDR3 has 14 amino acids. CDR3 sequence: CASSQEDLSYEQYF. CDR3 coding DNA: TGCGCCAGCAGCCAAGAAGATTTGTCCTACGAGCAGTACTTC.

This clonotype has ten or more counts. The rearrangement links TRBV12-3 or TRBV12-4 to TRBJ2-1; D is possibly TRBD1 (6 bases). V lost 7 bases and J 6 bases, leaving 19 bases between the germline ends. The CDR3 sequence is 15 residues long. The CDR3 nucleotides are TGTGCCAGCACCGCGGACAGAGTCAATTTCAATGAGCAGTTCTTC. This gives the protein CASTADRVNFNEQFF.

This rearrangement joins TRBV10-2 to TRBJ1-3, with no clear D. The CDR3 length is 15 residues. V was trimmed by 7 bases and J by 0 bases, leaving 13 bases between them. Germline values: CDR1 WSHSY, CDR2 SAAADI. The CDR3 here is CASMTTLFSGNTIYF. The CDR3 coding sequence is TGCGCCAGCATGACGACACTATTCTCTGGAAACACCATATATTTT.